Listed below are T cell receptor beta chains from one sample, sequenced in a study of shared clonotypes between healthy human individuals. Clones were sequenced by immunoSEQ multiplex PCR, and TCRdb holds only the in-frame ones, with some missing. The sample has 1.6 million or so clones, roughly 95% seen once. The sequenced sample was naive CD4+ T cells sorted from blood. Source of these receptors: a man between 25 and 39 years old in good health. Each CDR3 is given with its conserved first and last residue. Each record gives: V gene, D gene, J gene, clone size, CDR3 protein, CDR3 DNA. A D gene is named only where the DNA matches it firmly. Size is omitted from some rows. Given values are once, few, many or a class for expanded clones.

V: TRBV7-9
D: NA
J: TRBJ1-2
size: NA
CDR3: CASTRIRHTF
DNA: TGTGCCAGCACGAGGATTCGCCACACCTTC

V: TRBV5-1
D: NA
J: TRBJ2-5
size: NA
CDR3: CASSPRGGGVETQYF
DNA: TGCGCCAGCAGCCCCCGGGGTGGGGGCGTCGAGACCCAGTACTTC

V: TRBV5-6
D: TRBD1
J: TRBJ2-7
size: NA
CDR3: CASSRTGSAGKSYEQYF
DNA: TGTGCCAGCAGCCGGACAGGGTCGGCGGGTAAGTCCTACGAGCAGTACTTC

V: TRBV10-3
D: TRBD1
J: TRBJ2-1
size: NA
CDR3: CAIRIKQGVGDEQFF
DNA: TGTGCCATCAGGATAAAACAGGGGGTTGGCGATGAGCAGTTCTTC

V: TRBV5-1
D: TRBD2
J: TRBJ2-7
size: NA
CDR3: CASRRTSGSYEQYF
DNA: TGCGCCAGCAGGCGTACTAGCGGGAGCTACGAGCAGTACTTC

V: TRBV7-2
D: NA
J: TRBJ2-4
size: once
CDR3: CASSSYRENIQYF
DNA: TGTGCCAGCAGCTCCTACAGGGAAAACATTCAGTACTTC

V: TRBV5-1
D: NA
J: TRBJ2-7
size: once
CDR3: CASSSEGGRYEQYF
DNA: TGCGCCAGCAGCTCGGAGGGGGGTAGGTACGAGCAGTACTTC

V: TRBV19
D: NA
J: TRBJ2-1
size: NA
CDR3: CASSRLSSDGNEQFF
DNA: TGTGCCAGTAGCCGACTATCTTCGGATGGCAATGAGCAGTTCTTC

V: TRBV5-1
D: NA
J: TRBJ2-7
size: NA
CDR3: CASSPQGSVSSYEQYF
DNA: TGCGCCAGCAGCCCACAAGGCAGCGTTAGCTCCTACGAGCAGTACTTC

V: TRBV28
D: TRBD2
J: TRBJ2-7
size: NA
CDR3: CASSLAGTSGTYEQYF
DNA: TGTGCCAGCAGTTTAGCCGGGACTAGCGGGACGTACGAGCAGTACTTC

V: TRBV30
D: TRBD1
J: TRBJ2-5
size: NA
CDR3: CAWNRGQETQYF
DNA: TGTGCCTGGAACAGGGGGCAAGAGACCCAGTACTTC

V: TRBV4-1
D: TRBD1
J: TRBJ2-1
size: NA
CDR3: CASSQERTGLYNEQFF
DNA: TGCGCCAGCAGCCAAGAGAGGACAGGGCTATACAATGAGCAGTTCTTC

V: TRBV30
D: NA
J: TRBJ2-2
size: NA
CDR3: CAWSVVGAGVAGELFF
DNA: TGTGCCTGGAGTGTAGTAGGGGCAGGGGTTGCCGGGGAGCTGTTTTTT

V: TRBV5-6
D: NA
J: TRBJ2-2
size: once
CDR3: CASSLPGDTGELFF
DNA: TGTGCCAGCAGCTTACCAGGGGACACCGGGGAGCTGTTTTTT

V: TRBV4-3
D: NA
J: TRBJ2-2
size: NA
CDR3: CASSQVEEANTGELFF
DNA: TGCGCCAGCAGCCAGGTCGAAGAGGCGAACACCGGGGAGCTGTTTTTT

V: TRBV28
D: NA
J: TRBJ1-1
size: NA
CDR3: CASSLRLGEAFF
DNA: TGTGCCAGCAGTTTAAGGCTGGGTGAAGCTTTCTTT

V: TRBV9
D: NA
J: TRBJ2-7
size: once
CDR3: CASSPHIGSTYEQYF
DNA: TGTGCCAGCAGCCCCCATATTGGCAGCACCTACGAGCAGTACTTC

V: TRBV19
D: NA
J: TRBJ2-3
size: NA
CDR3: CASSKGQILYTDTQYF
DNA: TGTGCCAGTAGTAAAGGACAGATCCTATACACAGATACGCAGTATTTT

V: TRBV11-2
D: NA
J: TRBJ2-7
size: once
CDR3: CASSLDSYEQYF
DNA: TGTGCCAGCAGCTTAGATAGTTACGAGCAGTACTTC

V: TRBV10-2
D: NA
J: TRBJ1-2
size: NA
CDR3: CASSGLAGGAYGYTF
DNA: TGCGCCAGCTCGGGATTGGCGGGAGGCGCCTATGGCTACACCTTC

V: TRBV7-8
D: NA
J: TRBJ2-7
size: few
CDR3: CASSLGRFSVLDEQYF
DNA: TGTGCCAGCAGCTTAGGCCGTTTTTCAGTCTTGGACGAGCAGTACTTC